The 8 T cell receptor beta chains below all came from one sample that was sequenced in a study of cytomegalovirus exposure and HLA in healthy donors. PCR involved 60 Vbeta and 13 Jbeta primers. The protocol was immunoSEQ multiplex PCR, while the TCRdb copy is restricted to in-frame clones and leaves out a portion. The sample lists roughly 100,000 clones; about 71% were seen once. Sequenced: PBMCs. Receptors originate from a woman between 45 and 65 years old in good health and CMV-seronegative.

A few counts support this clone. The V call is TRBV6-1, the J call TRBJ1-1; 9 bases match TRBD1. The germline gives CDR1 MNHNS, CDR2 SASEGT. The CDR3 contains 14 residues. Trimming at V came to 8 bases and at J to 1 base, leaving 5 bases not matched to a gene. Here the CDR3 reads CASWTGVRNTEAFF. CDR3 sequence (DNA): TGTGCCAGCTGGACAGGGGTAAGGAACACTGAAGCTTTCTTT.

The chain uses TRBV28 and TRBJ2-3, with 8 nucleotides matching TRBD2. Germline CDR1 reads MDHEN; CDR2 reads SYDVKM. Germline trimming cut 3 bases from V and 4 bases from J; bases unmatched to any gene: 12. This CDR3 is 17 amino acids long. The CDR3, as DNA: TGTGCCAGCAGTTTGGGCCCGATAGCGGGGAGCGCAGATACGCAGTATTTT. Its translation: CASSLGPIAGSADTQYF.

This sequence joins TRBV11-3 and TRBJ2-2; a weak D match, TRBD1 (5 bases). CDR3 length: 16 amino acids. V lost 1 base and J 6 bases, leaving 15 bases between the germline ends. Germline V lookup: CDR1 SGHNT, CDR2 YENEEA. The CDR3 DNA reads TGTGCCAGCAGCTTAGGGCAAGGGGCGTTTGCCGGGGAGCTGTTTTTT. It encodes CASSLGQGAFAGELFF.

This chain joins TRBV6-1 and TRBJ1-1; D unresolved. Germline CDR1 MNHNS, CDR2 SASEGT. The germline V and J ends were trimmed by 0 bases and 4 bases, with 9 bases remaining between them. CDR3 length: 14 amino acids. CDR3 in DNA: TGTGCCAGCAGTGAAGCGGGCGGGTTCACTGAAGCTTTCTTT. Protein sequence: CASSEAGGFTEAFF.

This clone was observed a handful of times. The rearrangement joins TRBV19 to TRBJ2-6, with a possible D match to TRBD1 (5 bases). Trimming pared 8 bases from V and 0 bases from J, leaving 14 bases between. Germline V gene data show CDR1 as LNHDA and CDR2 as SQIVND (reference sequence). The CDR3 is 16 residues long. This chain's CDR3 is CASSLGRNSGANVLTF. As DNA, the CDR3 is TGTGCCAGTTCACTGGGGCGAAACTCTGGGGCCAACGTCCTGACTTTC.

The rearrangement links TRBV11-2 to TRBJ2-1; 9 bases fit TRBD2. The germline CDR1 and CDR2 sequences are SGHAT and FQNNGV. CDR3 length: 16 amino acids. V was pared by 1 base and J by 12 bases, with 13 bases of the junction left unmatched. As DNA, the CDR3 is TGTGCCAGCAGCTTAGCCGGATTAGCGGGGGCCGCATCGCAGTTCTTC. Amino acids: CASSLAGLAGAASQFF.

This sequence joins TRBV6-1 and TRBJ1-6, with D uncertain. CDR1 MNHNS and CDR2 SASEGT come from the germline V gene. The V and J ends lost 2 bases and 7 bases respectively, with 15 bases between them. The CDR3 is 16 amino acids. CDR3 region: CASSELSRSPNSPLHF. DNA for the CDR3: TGTGCCAGCAGTGAATTGTCGAGGTCCCCAAATTCACCCCTCCACTTT.

To note about this clone: Mismatch with germline at one junction end may stem from a read error. The V call is TRBV9, the J call TRBJ1-4, with D possibly matching TRBD1 (5 bases). CDR1 SGDLS and CDR2 YYNGEE come from the germline V gene. This CDR3 is 14 amino acids long. The CDR3, as DNA: TGTGCCAGCAGCGTAGACAGGCCTAATGAAAAACTGCTTTTT. It codes for CASSVDRPNEKLLF.